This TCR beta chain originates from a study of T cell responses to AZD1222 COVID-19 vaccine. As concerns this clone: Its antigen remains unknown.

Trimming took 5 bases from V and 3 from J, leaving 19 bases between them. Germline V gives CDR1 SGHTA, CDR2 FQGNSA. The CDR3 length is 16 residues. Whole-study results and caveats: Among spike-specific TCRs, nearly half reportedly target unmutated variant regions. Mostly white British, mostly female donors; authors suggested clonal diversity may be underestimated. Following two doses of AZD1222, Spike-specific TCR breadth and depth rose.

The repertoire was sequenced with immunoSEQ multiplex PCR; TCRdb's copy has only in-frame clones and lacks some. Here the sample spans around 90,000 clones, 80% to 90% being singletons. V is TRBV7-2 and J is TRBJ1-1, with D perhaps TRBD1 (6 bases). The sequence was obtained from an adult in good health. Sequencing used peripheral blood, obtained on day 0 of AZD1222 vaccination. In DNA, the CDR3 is TGTGCCAGCAGCCCAAGCCGCCGACAGGCCTACACTGAAGCTTTCTTT. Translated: CASSPSRRQAYTEAFF. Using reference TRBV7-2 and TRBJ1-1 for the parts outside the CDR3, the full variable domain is GAGVSQSPSNKVTEKGKDVELRCDPISGHTALYWYRQSLGQGLEFLIYFQGNSAPDKSGLPSDRFSAERTGGSVSTLTIQRTQQEDSAVYLCASSPSRRQAYTEAFFGQGTRLTVV.